This T cell receptor (beta chain) originates from a study of post-analysis software for immune sequencing data. This clonotype was seen a few times. Its antigen is undetermined. The CDR3 covers 15 residues. V gave up 0 bases and J gave up 1 base; unmatched junction bases: 3. The germline V gene has CDR1 SGHKS and CDR2 YYEKEE (reference sequence). Tagging with unique molecular identifiers was a feature of the TCR beta cDNA libraries. Input amounts of roughly 0.9 to 10 million T cells were used. These gave roughly 0.5 million cDNA molecules, so each molecule approximated one T cell. MiXCR, run by TCRdb on the PCR reads, gives a single entry per CDR3 protein. The sample lists about 540,000 distinct CDR3 sequences, approximately 31% occurring once. Study-wide results and limits: A significant reduction in normalized Chao1 diversity was observed in multiple sclerosis patients versus controls. Among about 5 TRBV segments more frequent in patients than controls were TRBV5-6, TRBV5-1 and TRBV20-1.

Material for sequencing was blood. The clonotype originates from a girl younger than 18 with multiple sclerosis. The J gene is TRBJ2-7, the V gene TRBV5-5, with 8 bases aligning to TRBD2. CDR3 DNA sequence: TGTGCCAGCAGCTTGGCAGCGGGGGTATCCTACGAGCAGTACTTC. The encoded protein is CASSLAAGVSYEQYF. The full variable domain, with the rest looked up from reference TRBV5-5 and TRBJ2-7, is DAGVTQSPTHLIKTRGQQVTLRCSPISGHKSVSWYQQVLGQGPQFIFQYYEKEERGRGNFPDRFSARQFPNYSSELNVNALLLGDSALYLCASSLAAGVSYEQYFGPGTRLTVT.